The table lists the clone carrying this T cell receptor (beta chain) with many counts. What it recognizes is unknown. This CDR3 spans 15 amino acids. Germline V gives CDR1 SEHNR, CDR2 FQNEAQ (reference sequence). With V trimmed by 4 bases and J by 6 bases, 7 bases remained unmatched. The data belong to a study of CD8+CD57+ T cells in acquired aplastic anemia. At the level of the study: CD4+ cell libraries from healthy donors averaged approximately 9.9 million reads. Findings and limits, study-wide: Patients had twenty-nine CD8+ CDR3 sequences in common with controls (the shared set).

Profiling of TCR beta VDJ combinations and CDR3 sequences used genomic DNA as template. TCRdb re-called the reads through MiXCR, storing one row per CDR3 protein. The sample carries a few hundred thousand distinct CDR3 sequences, around 60% recorded once. Material for sequencing was sorted CD4+, CD8+, or CD8+CD57+ T cells (not recorded which) from PBMCs. The TCR sequence derives from a human donor in good health. The chain employs TRBV7-9 and TRBJ1-4; 8 nucleotides line up with TRBD1. The CDR3 nucleotides read TGTGCCAGCAGCTCCCTCACAGGGGGGGATGAAAAACTGTTTTTT. Amino acid sequence: CASSSLTGGDEKLFF.